The rows below give T cell receptor beta chains drawn from one sample of a study of identical twins. Using its own MiXCR run on the 5' RACE reads, TCRdb lists one record per CDR3 protein. The sample includes 600,000 to 700,000 distinct CDR3 sequences, roughly 20% seen only once; the top ten take 4% to 5.5%. These data are also associated with another study on T cells expressing NK-cell markers.

The sample comprised PBMCs. The receptors here all came from a woman aged 18 to 35 in good health. Each CDR3 is given with its conserved first and last residue. Each record gives: CDR3 protein, V gene, D gene, clone size. The D gene is left open where the match is weak. Not all rows give a size; the values are once, few, many and, for expanded clones, a class.

CDR3: CSAVSRRVNEQFF; V: TRBV20-1; D: -; size: few
CDR3: CAWSSGQGAAYEQYF; V: TRBV30; D: TRBD1; size: few
CDR3: CSATPGGRNIQYF; V: TRBV20-1; D: TRBD1; size: few
CDR3: CSARGPGGTSTDTQYF; V: TRBV20-1; D: -; size: few
CDR3: CASSPGTSQRDTQYF; V: TRBV7-7; D: -; size: -
CDR3: CASSGLAGGPRELFF; V: TRBV12-3/TRBV12-4; D: TRBD2; size: many
CDR3: CASSDGITYEQYF; V: TRBV9; D: -; size: few
CDR3: CASSPGAVLYGYTF; V: TRBV6-1; D: -; size: few
CDR3: CASTPDSRNTEAFF; V: TRBV12-3/TRBV12-4; D: -; size: many
CDR3: CASGLAGVHEQFF; V: TRBV2; D: TRBD2; size: -
CDR3: CASSQVRGLLIYEQYF; V: TRBV4-3; D: -; size: -
CDR3: CASSLAQSNTGELFF; V: TRBV5-1; D: -; size: once
CDR3: CASSPLAGGKAIGELFF; V: TRBV5-1; D: TRBD2; size: -
CDR3: CASSVTLVGGGDTQYF; V: TRBV9; D: -; size: -
CDR3: CASSLGGVRAEAFF; V: TRBV5-1; D: -; size: -
CDR3: CASSVGQGVETQYF; V: TRBV9; D: TRBD1; size: few
CDR3: CASSPLDRGNTGELFF; V: TRBV25-1; D: TRBD1; size: few
CDR3: CASSVWRPSTDTQYF; V: TRBV2; D: -; size: few
CDR3: CSARGPNRGPQETQYF; V: TRBV20-1; D: TRBD1; size: -
CDR3: CASRQGDSPLHF; V: TRBV6-5; D: -; size: few
CDR3: CASSPTWDRGSNEQFF; V: TRBV9; D: TRBD1; size: -
CDR3: CASSLELDGTDTQYF; V: TRBV5-1; D: -; size: few
CDR3: CASSPTGSPYEQYF; V: TRBV12-3/TRBV12-4; D: -; size: -
CDR3: CSARIKGAILYEQYF; V: TRBV20-1; D: TRBD1; size: -
CDR3: CASSPGRYNSPLHF; V: TRBV27; D: -; size: few
CDR3: CASSRRSSQETQYF; V: TRBV12-3/TRBV12-4; D: -; size: many
CDR3: CASSTGGRGYTF; V: TRBV6-5; D: TRBD1; size: few
CDR3: CAIRGTSGGQETQYF; V: TRBV10-3; D: TRBD2; size: -
CDR3: CASILGQRAFF; V: TRBV12-3/TRBV12-4; D: TRBD1; size: -
CDR3: CASSVQGLGGYTF; V: TRBV12-3/TRBV12-4; D: -; size: many
CDR3: CASNDGGGSYEQYF; V: TRBV7-2; D: TRBD2; size: -
CDR3: CATSRTSQGYEQYF; V: TRBV15; D: -; size: few
CDR3: CASSKPGQGDNEQFF; V: TRBV21-1; D: -; size: few
CDR3: CASGPGGNKDQPQHF; V: TRBV5-8; D: -; size: few
CDR3: CASSGGTGGSDTQYF; V: TRBV7-2; D: TRBD1; size: -
CDR3: CASSLVNRGFNYGYTF; V: TRBV5-1; D: TRBD1; size: -